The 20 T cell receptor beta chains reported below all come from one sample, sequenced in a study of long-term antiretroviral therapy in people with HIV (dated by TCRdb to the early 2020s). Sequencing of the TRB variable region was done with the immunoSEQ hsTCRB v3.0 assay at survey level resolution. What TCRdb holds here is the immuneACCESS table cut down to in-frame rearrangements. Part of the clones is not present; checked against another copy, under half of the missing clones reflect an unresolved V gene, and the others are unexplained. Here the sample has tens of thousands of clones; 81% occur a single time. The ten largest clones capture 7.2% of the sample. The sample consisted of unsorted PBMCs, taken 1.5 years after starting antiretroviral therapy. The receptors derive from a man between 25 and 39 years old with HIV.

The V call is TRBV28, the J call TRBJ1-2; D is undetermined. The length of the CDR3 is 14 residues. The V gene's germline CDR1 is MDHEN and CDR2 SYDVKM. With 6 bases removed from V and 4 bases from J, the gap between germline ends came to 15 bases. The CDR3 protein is CASSPHGRVYGYTF. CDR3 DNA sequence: TGTGCCAGCAGCCCGCACGGGAGGGTCTATGGCTACACCTTC.

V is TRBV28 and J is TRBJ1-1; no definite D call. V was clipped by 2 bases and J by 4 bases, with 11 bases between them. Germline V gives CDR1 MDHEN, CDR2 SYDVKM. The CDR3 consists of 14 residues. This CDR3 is CASSLRVRSTEAFF. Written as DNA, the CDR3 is TGTGCCAGCAGTTTAAGGGTTCGGAGCACTGAAGCTTTCTTT.

The CDR3 spells CASSLASGGPGAKNIQYF. The CDR3 DNA follows: TGCGCCAGCAGCTTGGCTAGCGGGGGACCTGGGGCCAAAAACATTCAGTACTTC. The chain carries TRBV5-1 and TRBJ2-4; 10 bases align to TRBD2. J was trimmed by 1 base and V by 0 bases; bases with no gene match: 7. The CDR3 extends over 18 amino acids. Per the germline V gene, CDR1 is SGHRS and CDR2 is YFSETQ.

The CDR3 DNA reads as TGTGCCAGCAGCTTGAGCGGTCTTGGCACAGATACGCAGTATTTT. It encodes CASSLSGLGTDTQYF. V usage is TRBV5-4 and J usage is TRBJ2-3; D may be TRBD2 (5 bases). CDR1 SGHNT and CDR2 YYREEE come from the germline V gene (reference sequence). This CDR3 has 15 amino acids. V shed 1 base and J shed 1 base, with 10 bases lying between them.

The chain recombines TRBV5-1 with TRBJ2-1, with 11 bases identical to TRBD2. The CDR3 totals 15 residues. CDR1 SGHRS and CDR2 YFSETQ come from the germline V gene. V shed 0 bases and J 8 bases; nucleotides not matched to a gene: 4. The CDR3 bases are TGCGCCAGCAGCTTGGGGCTAGCGGGAGGTGATGAGCAGTTCTTC. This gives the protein CASSLGLAGGDEQFF.

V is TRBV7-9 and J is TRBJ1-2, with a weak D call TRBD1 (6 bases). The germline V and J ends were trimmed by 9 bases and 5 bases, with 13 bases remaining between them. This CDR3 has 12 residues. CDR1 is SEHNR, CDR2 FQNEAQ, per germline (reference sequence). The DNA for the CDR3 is TGTGCCAGTTCACAGGGATGGTATGGCTACACCTTC. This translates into CASSQGWYGYTF.

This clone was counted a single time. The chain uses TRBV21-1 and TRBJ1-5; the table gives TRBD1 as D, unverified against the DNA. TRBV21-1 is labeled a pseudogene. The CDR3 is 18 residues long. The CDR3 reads CASSKVVGSTGGNQPQHF. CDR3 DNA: TGTGCCAGCAGCAAAGTAGTGGGGTCAACAGGGGGCAATCAGCCCCAGCATTTT.

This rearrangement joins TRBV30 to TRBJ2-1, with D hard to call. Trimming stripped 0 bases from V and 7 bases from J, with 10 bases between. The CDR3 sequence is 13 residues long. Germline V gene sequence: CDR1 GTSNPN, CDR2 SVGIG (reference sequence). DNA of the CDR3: TGTGCCTGGAGTGTAGTCGGAGTAAATGAGCAGTTCTTC. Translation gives CAWSVVGVNEQFF.

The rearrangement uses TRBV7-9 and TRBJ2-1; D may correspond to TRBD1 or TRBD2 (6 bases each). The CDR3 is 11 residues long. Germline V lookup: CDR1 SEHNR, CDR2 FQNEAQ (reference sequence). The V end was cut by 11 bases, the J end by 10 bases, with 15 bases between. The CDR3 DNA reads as TGTGCCGGGGGGCTGGGGGAAGAGCAGTTCTTC. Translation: CAGGLGEEQFF.

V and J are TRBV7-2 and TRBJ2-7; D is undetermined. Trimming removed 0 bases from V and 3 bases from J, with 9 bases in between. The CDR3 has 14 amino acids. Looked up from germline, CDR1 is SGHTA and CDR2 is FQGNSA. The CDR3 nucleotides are TGTGCCAGCAGCTTAGCAGGCAGGAACTACGAGCAGTACTTC. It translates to CASSLAGRNYEQYF.

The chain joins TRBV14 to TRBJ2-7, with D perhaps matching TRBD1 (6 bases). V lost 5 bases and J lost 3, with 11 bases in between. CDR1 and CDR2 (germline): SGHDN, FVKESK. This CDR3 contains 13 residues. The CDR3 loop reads CASSNSGVYEQYF. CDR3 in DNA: TGTGCCAGCAGCAACTCAGGGGTCTACGAGCAGTACTTC. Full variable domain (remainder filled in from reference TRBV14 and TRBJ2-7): EAGVTQFPSHSVIEKGQTVTLRCDPISGHDNLYWYRRVMGKEIKFLLHFVKESKQDESGMPNNRFLAERTGGTYSTLKVQPAELEDSGVYFCASSNSGVYEQYFGPGTRLTVT.

For the CDR3, the DNA is TGTGCCAGCAGTGAGTCGAACTATGGCTACACCTTC. This sequence encodes CASSESNYGYTF. The chain links TRBV5-5 to TRBJ1-2; unclear D gene. The CDR3 sequence is 12 residues long. Trimming pared 5 bases from V and 2 bases from J, leaving 7 bases between. The germline CDR1 and CDR2 sequences are SGHKS and YYEKEE (reference sequence). Looking up the rest from reference TRBV5-5 and TRBJ1-2 gives the full variable domain: DAGVTQSPTHLIKTRGQQVTLRCSPISGHKSVSWYQQVLGQGPQFIFQYYEKEERGRGNFPDRFSARQFPNYSSELNVNALLLGDSALYLCASSESNYGYTFGSGTRLTVV.

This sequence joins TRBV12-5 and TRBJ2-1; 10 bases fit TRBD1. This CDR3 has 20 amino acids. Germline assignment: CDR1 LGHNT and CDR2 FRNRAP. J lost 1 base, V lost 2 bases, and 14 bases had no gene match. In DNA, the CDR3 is TGTGCTAGTGGTTTGTACGTACGGGAGACGGGACAGGGGTCCTACAATGAGCAGTTCTTC. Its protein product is CASGLYVRETGQGSYNEQFF.

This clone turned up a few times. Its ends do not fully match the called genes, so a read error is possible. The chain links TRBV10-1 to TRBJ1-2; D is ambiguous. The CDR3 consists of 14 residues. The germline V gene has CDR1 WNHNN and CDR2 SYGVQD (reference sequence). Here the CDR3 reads CASSEYAGDYGYTF. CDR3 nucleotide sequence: TGCGCCAGCAGCGAGTACGCAGGCGACTATGGCTACACCTTC.

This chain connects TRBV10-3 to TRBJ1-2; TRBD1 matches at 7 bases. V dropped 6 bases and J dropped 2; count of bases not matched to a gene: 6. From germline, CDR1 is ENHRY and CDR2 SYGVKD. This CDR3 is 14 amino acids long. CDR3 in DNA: TGTGCCATCAGCCAGGACAGGAAGAACTATGGCTACACCTTC. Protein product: CAISQDRKNYGYTF.

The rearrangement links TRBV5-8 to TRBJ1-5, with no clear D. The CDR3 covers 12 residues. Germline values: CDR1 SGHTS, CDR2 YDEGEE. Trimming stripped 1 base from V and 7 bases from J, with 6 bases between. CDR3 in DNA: TGTGCCAGCAGCTTGCGGCAGCAGCCCCAGCATTTT. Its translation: CASSLRQQPQHF.

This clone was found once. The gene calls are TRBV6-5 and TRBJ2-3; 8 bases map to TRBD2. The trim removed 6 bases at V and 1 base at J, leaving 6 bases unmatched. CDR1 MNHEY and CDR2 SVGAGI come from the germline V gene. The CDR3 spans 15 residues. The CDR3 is CASRDQAGGTDTQYF. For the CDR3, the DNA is TGTGCCAGCAGGGACCAAGCGGGGGGCACAGATACGCAGTATTTT.

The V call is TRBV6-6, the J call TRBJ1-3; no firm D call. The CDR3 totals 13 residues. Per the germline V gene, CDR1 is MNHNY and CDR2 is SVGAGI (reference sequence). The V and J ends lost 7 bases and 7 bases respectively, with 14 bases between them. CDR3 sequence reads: CASTPSVLNTIYF. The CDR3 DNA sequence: TGTGCCAGCACCCCCTCTGTATTGAACACCATATATTTT.

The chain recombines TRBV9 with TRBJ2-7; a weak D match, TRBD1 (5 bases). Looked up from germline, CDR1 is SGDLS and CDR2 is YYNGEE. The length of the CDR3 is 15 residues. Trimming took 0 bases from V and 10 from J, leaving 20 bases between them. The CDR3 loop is CASSVAESGRVEQYF. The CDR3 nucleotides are TGTGCCAGCAGCGTAGCCGAATCAGGCAGGGTGGAACAGTACTTC.

The CDR3 DNA is TGTGCCAGTAGTCGGGAGGGGAGCTTTGACGAGCAGTACTTC. Its protein is CASSREGSFDEQYF. The chain is built from TRBV19 and TRBJ2-7; 8 bases are shared with TRBD2. V shed 5 bases, J shed 5 bases, and the junction held 8 bases outside the gene matches. The CDR3 runs 14 residues. Germline V lookup: CDR1 LNHDA, CDR2 SQIVND (reference sequence).